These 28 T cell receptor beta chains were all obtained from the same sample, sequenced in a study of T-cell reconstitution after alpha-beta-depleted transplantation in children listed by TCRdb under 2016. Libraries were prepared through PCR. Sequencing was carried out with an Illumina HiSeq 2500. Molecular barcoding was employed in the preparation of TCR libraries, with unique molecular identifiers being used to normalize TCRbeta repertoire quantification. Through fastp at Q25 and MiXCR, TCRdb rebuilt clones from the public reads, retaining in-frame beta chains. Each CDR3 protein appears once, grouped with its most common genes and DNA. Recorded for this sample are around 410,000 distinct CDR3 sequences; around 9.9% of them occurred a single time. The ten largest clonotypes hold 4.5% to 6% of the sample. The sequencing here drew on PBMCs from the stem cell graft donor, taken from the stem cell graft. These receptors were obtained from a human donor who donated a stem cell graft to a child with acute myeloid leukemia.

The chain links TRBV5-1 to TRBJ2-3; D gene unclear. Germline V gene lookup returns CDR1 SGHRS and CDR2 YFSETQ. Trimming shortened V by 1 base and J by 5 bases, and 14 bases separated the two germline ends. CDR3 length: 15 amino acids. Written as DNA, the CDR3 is TGCGCCAGCAGCTTGTTTCGGCTTATGGTAGATACGCAGTATTTT. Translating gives CASSLFRLMVDTQYF.

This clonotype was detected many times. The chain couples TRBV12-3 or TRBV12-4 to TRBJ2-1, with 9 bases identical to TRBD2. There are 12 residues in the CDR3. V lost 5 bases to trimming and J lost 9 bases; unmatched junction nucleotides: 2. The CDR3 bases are TGTGCCAGCAGTCCTAGCGGGGTTGAGCAGTTCTTC. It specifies CASSPSGVEQFF.

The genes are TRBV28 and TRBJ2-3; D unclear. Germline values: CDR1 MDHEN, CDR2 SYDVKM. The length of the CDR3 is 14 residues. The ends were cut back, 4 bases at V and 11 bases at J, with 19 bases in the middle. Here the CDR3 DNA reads TGTGCCAGCAGTTCCCCCCCGGGCCAAAGGAAGCAGTATTTT. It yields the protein CASSSPPGQRKQYF.

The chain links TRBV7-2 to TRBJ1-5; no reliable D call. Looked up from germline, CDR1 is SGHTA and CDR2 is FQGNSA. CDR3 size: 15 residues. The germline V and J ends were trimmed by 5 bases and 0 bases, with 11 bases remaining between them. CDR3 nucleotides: TGTGCCAGCAGCCTTGGGGAGCATAGCAATCAGCCCCAGCATTTT. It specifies CASSLGEHSNQPQHF.

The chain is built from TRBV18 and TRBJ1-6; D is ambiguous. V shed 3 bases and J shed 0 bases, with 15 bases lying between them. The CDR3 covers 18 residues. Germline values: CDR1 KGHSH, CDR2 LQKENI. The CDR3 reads CASSPFAEMSSYNSPLHF. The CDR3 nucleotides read TGTGCCAGCTCACCTTTCGCAGAAATGAGCTCCTATAATTCACCCCTCCACTTT.

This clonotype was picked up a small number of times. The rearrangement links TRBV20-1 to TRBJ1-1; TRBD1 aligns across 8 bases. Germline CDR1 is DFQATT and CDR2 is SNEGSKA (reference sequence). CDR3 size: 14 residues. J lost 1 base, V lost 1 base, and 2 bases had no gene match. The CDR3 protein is CSARAGTGNTEAFF. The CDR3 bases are TGCAGTGCTAGAGCCGGGACAGGGAACACTGAAGCTTTCTTT.

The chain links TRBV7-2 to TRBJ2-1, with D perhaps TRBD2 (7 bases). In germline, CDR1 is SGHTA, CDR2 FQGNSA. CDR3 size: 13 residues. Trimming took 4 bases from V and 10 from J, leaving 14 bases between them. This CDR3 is CASSWGGASEQFF. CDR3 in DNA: TGTGCCAGCAGCTGGGGGGGGGCTTCGGAGCAGTTCTTC.

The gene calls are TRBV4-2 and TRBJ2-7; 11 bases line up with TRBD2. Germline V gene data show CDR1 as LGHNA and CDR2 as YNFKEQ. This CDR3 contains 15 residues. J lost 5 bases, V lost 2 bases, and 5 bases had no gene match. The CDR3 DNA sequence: TGTGCCAGCAGCCAATCCACTAGCGGGGGCCACGAGCAGTACTTC. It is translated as CASSQSTSGGHEQYF.

CDR3 DNA sequence: TGTGCCAGCAGCTTGGACTTAGGGGGCCGGGAGCAGTTCTTC. It translates to CASSLDLGGREQFF. V gene TRBV5-4 combines with J gene TRBJ2-1; 7 nucleotides match TRBD1. The V and J ends lost 0 bases and 10 bases, in that order; junction bases with no gene match: 7. CDR1 SGHNT and CDR2 YYREEE come from the germline V gene (reference sequence). There are 14 residues in the CDR3.

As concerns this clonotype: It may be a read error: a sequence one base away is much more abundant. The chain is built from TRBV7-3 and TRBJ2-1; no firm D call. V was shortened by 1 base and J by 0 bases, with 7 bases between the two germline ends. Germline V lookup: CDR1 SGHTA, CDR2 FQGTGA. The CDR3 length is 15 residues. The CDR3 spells CASSLRASSYNEQFF. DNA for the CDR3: TGTGCCAGCAGCTTAAGGGCGAGCTCCTACAATGAGCAGTTCTTC.

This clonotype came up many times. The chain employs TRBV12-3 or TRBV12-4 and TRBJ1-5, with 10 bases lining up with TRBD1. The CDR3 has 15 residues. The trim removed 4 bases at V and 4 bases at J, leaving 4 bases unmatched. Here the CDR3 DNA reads TGTGCCAGCAGTTGGACAGGGGGTCTAAATCAGCCCCAGCATTTT. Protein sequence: CASSWTGGLNQPQHF.

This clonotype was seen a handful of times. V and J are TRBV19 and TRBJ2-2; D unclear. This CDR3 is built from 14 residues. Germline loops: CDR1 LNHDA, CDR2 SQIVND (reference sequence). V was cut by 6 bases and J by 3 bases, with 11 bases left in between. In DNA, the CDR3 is TGTGCCAGTAGGGGTAGATGGGACACCGGGGAGCTGTTTTTT. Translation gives CASRGRWDTGELFF.

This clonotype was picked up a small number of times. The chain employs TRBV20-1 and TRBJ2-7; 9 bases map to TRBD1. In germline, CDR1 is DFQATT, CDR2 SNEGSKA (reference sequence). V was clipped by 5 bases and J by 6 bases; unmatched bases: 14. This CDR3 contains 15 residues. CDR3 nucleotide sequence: TGCAGTGCTCCGAATCCGGGACAGGGCTCGGCCGAGCAGTACTTC. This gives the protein CSAPNPGQGSAEQYF.

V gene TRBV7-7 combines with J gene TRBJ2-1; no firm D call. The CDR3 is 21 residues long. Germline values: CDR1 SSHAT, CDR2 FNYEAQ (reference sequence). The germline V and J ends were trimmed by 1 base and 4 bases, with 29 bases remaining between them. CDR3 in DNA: TGTGCCAGCAGCTTAGTATCTTTAGGGTTTCCCTTCGATTCGCGGTACAATGAGCAGTTCTTC. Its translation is CASSLVSLGFPFDSRYNEQFF.

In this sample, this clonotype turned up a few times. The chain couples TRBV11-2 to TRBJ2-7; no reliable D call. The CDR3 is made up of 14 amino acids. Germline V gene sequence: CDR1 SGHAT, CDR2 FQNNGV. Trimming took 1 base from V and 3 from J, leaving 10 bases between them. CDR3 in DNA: TGTGCCAGCAGCTTAGTTGGCAGCTTCTACGAGCAGTACGTC. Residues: CASSLVGSFYEQYV.

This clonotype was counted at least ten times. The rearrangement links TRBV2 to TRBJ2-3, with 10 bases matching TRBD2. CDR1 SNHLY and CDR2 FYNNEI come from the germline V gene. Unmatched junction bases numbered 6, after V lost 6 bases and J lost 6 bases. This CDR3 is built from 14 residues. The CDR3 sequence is CASRRAGGPDTQYF. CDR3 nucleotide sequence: TGTGCCAGCAGGAGAGCGGGAGGGCCCGATACGCAGTATTTT.

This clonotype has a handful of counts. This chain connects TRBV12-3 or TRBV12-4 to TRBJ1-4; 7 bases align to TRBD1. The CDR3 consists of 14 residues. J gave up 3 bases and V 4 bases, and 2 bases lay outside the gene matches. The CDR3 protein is CASSWGQSNEKLFF. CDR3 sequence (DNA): TGTGCCAGCAGTTGGGGACAGTCTAATGAAAAACTGTTTTTT.

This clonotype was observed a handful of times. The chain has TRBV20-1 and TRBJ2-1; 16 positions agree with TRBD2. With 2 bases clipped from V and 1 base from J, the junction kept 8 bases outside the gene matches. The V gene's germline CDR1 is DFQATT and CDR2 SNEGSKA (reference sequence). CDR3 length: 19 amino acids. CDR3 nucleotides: TGCAGTGCTAGATTGGGACTAGCGGGAGGGCCTCGGTCCTACAATGAGCAGTTCTTC. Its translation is CSARLGLAGGPRSYNEQFF.

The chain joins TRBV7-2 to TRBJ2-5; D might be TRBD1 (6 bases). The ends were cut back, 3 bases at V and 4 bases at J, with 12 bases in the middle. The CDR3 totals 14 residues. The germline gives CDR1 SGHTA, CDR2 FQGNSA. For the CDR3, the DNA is TGTGCCAGCAGCTTTGATCAGGGGCGAGAGACCCAGTACTTC. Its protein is CASSFDQGRETQYF. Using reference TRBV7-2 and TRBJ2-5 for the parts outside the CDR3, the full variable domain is GAGVSQSPSNKVTEKGKDVELRCDPISGHTALYWYRQSLGQGLEFLIYFQGNSAPDKSGLPSDRFSAERTGGSVSTLTIQRTQQEDSAVYLCASSFDQGRETQYFGPGTRLLVL.

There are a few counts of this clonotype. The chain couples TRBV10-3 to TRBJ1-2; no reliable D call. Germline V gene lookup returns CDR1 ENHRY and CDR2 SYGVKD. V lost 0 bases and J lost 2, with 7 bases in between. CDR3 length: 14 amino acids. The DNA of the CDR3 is TGTGCCATCAGTGAGTCGCGGGTCAACTATGGCTACACCTTC. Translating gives CAISESRVNYGYTF.

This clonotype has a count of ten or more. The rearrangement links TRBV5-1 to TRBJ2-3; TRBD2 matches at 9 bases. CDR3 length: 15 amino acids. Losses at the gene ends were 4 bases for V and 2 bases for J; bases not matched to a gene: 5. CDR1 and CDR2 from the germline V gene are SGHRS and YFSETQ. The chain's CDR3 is CASSMTSGDTDTQYF. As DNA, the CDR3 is TGCGCCAGCAGCATGACTAGCGGAGACACAGATACGCAGTATTTT. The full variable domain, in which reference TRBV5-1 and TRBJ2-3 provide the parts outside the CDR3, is KAGVTQTPRYLIKTRGQQVTLSCSPISGHRSVSWYQQTPGQGLQFLFEYFSETQRNKGNFPGRFSGRQFSNSRSEMNVSTLELGDSALYLCASSMTSGDTDTQYFGPGTRLTVL.

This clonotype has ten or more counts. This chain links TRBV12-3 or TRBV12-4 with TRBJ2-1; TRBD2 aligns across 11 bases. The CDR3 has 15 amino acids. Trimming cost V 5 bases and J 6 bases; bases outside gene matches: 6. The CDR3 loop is CASSPPGLAGNEQFF. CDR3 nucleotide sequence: TGTGCCAGCAGTCCCCCCGGACTAGCGGGCAATGAGCAGTTCTTC.

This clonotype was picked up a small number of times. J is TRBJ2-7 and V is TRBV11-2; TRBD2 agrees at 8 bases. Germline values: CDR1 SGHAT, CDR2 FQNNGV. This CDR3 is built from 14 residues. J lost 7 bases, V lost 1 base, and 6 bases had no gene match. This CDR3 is CASSLGRGGFEQYV. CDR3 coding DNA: TGTGCCAGCAGCTTAGGTCGGGGGGGGTTTGAGCAGTACGTC.

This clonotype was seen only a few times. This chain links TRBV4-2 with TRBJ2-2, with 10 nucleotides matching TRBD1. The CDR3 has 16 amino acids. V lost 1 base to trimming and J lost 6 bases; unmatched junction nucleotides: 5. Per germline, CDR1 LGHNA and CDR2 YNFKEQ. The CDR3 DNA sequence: TGTGCCAGCAGCCAAGCGGGACAGGGGTTGCCCGGGGAGCTGTTTTTT. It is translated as CASSQAGQGLPGELFF.

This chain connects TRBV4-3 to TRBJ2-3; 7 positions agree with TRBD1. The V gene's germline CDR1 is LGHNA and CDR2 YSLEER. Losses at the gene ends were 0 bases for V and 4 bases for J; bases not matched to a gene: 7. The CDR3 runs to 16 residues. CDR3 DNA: TGCGCCAGCAGCCAAGACGAGACAGGGCTCGCAGATACGCAGTATTTT. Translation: CASSQDETGLADTQYF.

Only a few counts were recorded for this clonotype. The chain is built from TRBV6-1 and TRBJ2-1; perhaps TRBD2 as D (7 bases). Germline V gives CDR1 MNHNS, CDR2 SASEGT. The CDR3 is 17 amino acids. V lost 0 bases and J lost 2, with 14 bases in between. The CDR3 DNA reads TGTGCCAGCAGTGAAGCACTCCGGGGGGCCCCCTACAATGAGCAGTTCTTC. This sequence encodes CASSEALRGAPYNEQFF.

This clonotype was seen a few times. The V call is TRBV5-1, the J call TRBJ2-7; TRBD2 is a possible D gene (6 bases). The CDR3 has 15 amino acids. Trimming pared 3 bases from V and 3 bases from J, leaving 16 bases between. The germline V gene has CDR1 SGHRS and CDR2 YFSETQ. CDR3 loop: CASSWREADDYEQYV. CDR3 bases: TGCGCCAGCAGCTGGAGGGAGGCCGACGACTACGAGCAGTACGTC.

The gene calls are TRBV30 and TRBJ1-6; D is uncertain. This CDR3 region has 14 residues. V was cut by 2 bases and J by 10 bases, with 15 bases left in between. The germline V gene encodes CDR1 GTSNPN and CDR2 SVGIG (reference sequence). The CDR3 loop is CAWSFMGSQSPLHF. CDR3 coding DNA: TGTGCCTGGAGTTTCATGGGCAGTCAATCACCCCTCCACTTT.